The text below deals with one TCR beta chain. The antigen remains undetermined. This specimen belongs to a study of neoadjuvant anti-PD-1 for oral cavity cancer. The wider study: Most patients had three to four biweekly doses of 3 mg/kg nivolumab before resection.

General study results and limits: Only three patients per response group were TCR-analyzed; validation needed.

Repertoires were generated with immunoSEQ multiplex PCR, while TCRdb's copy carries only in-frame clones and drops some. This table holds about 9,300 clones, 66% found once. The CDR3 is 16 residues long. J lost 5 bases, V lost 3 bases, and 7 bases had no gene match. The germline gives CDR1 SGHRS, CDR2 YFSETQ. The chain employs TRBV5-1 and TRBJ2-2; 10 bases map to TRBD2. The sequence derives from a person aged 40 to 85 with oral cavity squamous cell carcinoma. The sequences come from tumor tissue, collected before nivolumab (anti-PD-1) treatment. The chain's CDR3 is CASSSSLAGVTGELFF. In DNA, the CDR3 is TGCGCCAGCAGCTCGTCCCTAGCGGGGGTTACCGGGGAGCTGTTTTTT.